A single sample is the source of the 31 T cell receptor beta chains below, sequenced in a study of CD4 T cells in relation to SARS-CoV-2 and coronaviruses (dated by TCRdb to the early 2020s). Libraries were constructed by the immunoSEQ multiplex PCR assay. TCRdb provides this immuneACCESS table in a form limited to in-frame rearrangements. Some clones are lacking; in checked studies, under half of them reflect an unresolved V gene, and why the rest are absent is not known. Across this sample there are roughly 12,000 clones, with approximately 82% seen only once. Approximately 14% of the sample rests with the top ten. These receptors' targets are unknown. CD4+ T cells from unexposed donors were collected before the COVID-19 pandemic (2011-2018). Following 10 days of culture, the EasySep CD4+ T cell isolation kit was used to isolate CD4+ T cells. The sample consisted of CD4+ T cells from PBMCs, cultured in vitro. The source is a human donor in good health.

This sequence joins TRBV4-2 and TRBJ1-3, with 8 bases aligning to TRBD1. The CDR3 consists of 17 residues. V was pared by 4 bases and J by 0 bases, with 8 bases of the junction left unmatched. Germline CDR1 reads LGHNA; CDR2 reads YNFKEQ. This CDR3 is CASSLYRGRGSGNTIYF. CDR3 sequence (DNA): TGTGCCAGCAGCCTCTACAGGGGGAGAGGCTCTGGAAACACCATATATTTT.

The rearrangement joins TRBV28 to TRBJ1-1, with no clear D. Trimming left V 7 bases short and J 0 bases short, with 9 bases between. Germline-derived CDR1 and CDR2 are MDHEN and SYDVKM. The CDR3 is 13 residues long. CDR3 amino acids: CASIWAMNTEAFF. CDR3 DNA sequence: TGTGCCAGCATTTGGGCCATGAACACTGAAGCTTTCTTT. Combining the CDR3 with reference TRBV28 and TRBJ1-1 gives the whole variable domain DVKVTQSSRYLVKRTGEKVFLECVQDMDHENMFWYRQDPGLGLRLIYFSYDVKMKEKGDIPEGYSVSREKKERFSLILESASTNQTSMYLCASIWAMNTEAFFGQGTRLTVV.

The chain combines TRBV2 with TRBJ2-6; D is perhaps TRBD2 (7 bases). Trimming removed 5 bases from V and 2 bases from J, with 13 bases in between. The length of the CDR3 is 16 residues. The germline V gene encodes CDR1 SNHLY and CDR2 FYNNEI. The CDR3 region is CASSRGGGTGANVLTF. In DNA, the CDR3 is TGTGCCAGCAGTAGGGGAGGGGGTACTGGGGCCAACGTCCTGACTTTC.

This clone was observed once. The chain is built from TRBV9 and TRBJ1-5; 11 bases agree with TRBD1. This CDR3 is 15 amino acids long. J gave up 4 bases and V 4 bases, and 4 bases lay outside the gene matches. Germline CDR1 and CDR2: SGDLS and YYNGEE. The CDR3 protein is CASSRGQGGNQPQHF. CDR3 DNA sequence: TGTGCCAGCAGCCGGGGACAGGGGGGGAATCAGCCCCAGCATTTT.

This rearrangement joins TRBV12-5 to TRBJ1-5; perhaps TRBD1 as D (6 bases). The CDR3 has 14 amino acids. In germline, CDR1 is LGHNT, CDR2 FRNRAP. The germline V and J ends were trimmed by 3 bases and 9 bases, with 15 bases remaining between them. CDR3 residues: CASGFRGVDGPQHF. The CDR3 DNA follows: TGTGCTAGTGGTTTTAGGGGGGTCGACGGGCCCCAGCATTTT.

In DNA form, the CDR3 reads TGCGCCAGCAGCCCAAAAGCACGGCAGAATAACTATGGCTACACCTTC. Its translation: CASSPKARQNNYGYTF. The V and J genes are TRBV4-1 and TRBJ1-2; D is unclear. The CDR3 extends over 16 amino acids. Trimming shortened V by 4 bases and J by 1 base, and 16 bases separated the two germline ends. Per the germline V gene, CDR1 is MGHRA and CDR2 is YSYEKL.

The chain carries TRBV5-1 and TRBJ2-2, with D possibly matching TRBD1 (5 bases). V lost 0 bases and J lost 4, with 16 bases in between. This CDR3 region has 17 residues. The germline gives CDR1 SGHRS, CDR2 YFSETQ. The DNA of the CDR3 is TGCGCCAGCAGCTTGGATCTTGCAGGGTTGTTCACCGGGGAGCTGTTTTTT. Residues: CASSLDLAGLFTGELFF.

The CDR3 loop reads CASSPNPDTYEQYF. The DNA of the CDR3 is TGTGCCAGCTCACCAAATCCGGACACCTACGAGCAGTACTTC. V and J are TRBV18 and TRBJ2-7; weak D call: TRBD1 (5 bases). The CDR3 contains 14 residues. V lost 2 bases and J 2 bases, leaving 10 bases between the germline ends. Germline CDR1 is KGHSH and CDR2 is LQKENI.

This chain uses TRBV10-3 with TRBJ1-5; D is unresolved. CDR1 ENHRY and CDR2 SYGVKD come from the germline V gene. CDR3 length equals 14 residues. V dropped 0 bases and J dropped 6 bases, with 9 bases sitting between them. The CDR3 DNA is TGTGCCATCAGTGAGTCAACCGTTGGTCAGCCCCAGCATTTT. Amino acids: CAISESTVGQPQHF.

The chain carries TRBV6-5 and TRBJ2-5; no definite D call. The length of the CDR3 is 13 residues. Germline lookup yields CDR1 MNHEY and CDR2 SVGAGI. V lost 5 bases, J lost 4 bases, and 11 bases lay in between. The CDR3 bases are TGTGCCAGCAGTACCCTCCCGCGAGAGACCCAGTACTTC. Translated, it gives CASSTLPRETQYF.

The J gene is TRBJ1-1, the V gene TRBV6-5, with a weak D call TRBD1 (5 bases). Germline assignment: CDR1 MNHEY and CDR2 SVGAGI. The CDR3 covers 15 residues. The V gene lost 6 bases and the J gene lost 1 base, with 15 bases spanning the gap. CDR3 nucleotides: TGTGCCAGCAGGGGGAAGACAGTCGGGAACACTGAAGCTTTCTTT. This gives the protein CASRGKTVGNTEAFF.

The CDR3 loop reads CASSKDRGVYNSPLHF. The CDR3, as DNA: TGCGCCAGCAGCAAGGACAGGGGCGTCTATAATTCACCCCTCCACTTT. The chain uses TRBV5-1 and TRBJ1-6; 9 bases fit TRBD1. The CDR3 is 16 amino acids. CDR1 SGHRS and CDR2 YFSETQ come from the germline V gene. Trimming removed 4 bases from V and 3 bases from J; junction bases left unmatched: 5.

The rearrangement links TRBV7-9 to TRBJ1-4, with TRBD1 matching 7 bases. The CDR3 is made up of 15 amino acids. Losses at the gene ends were 5 bases for V and 8 bases for J; bases not matched to a gene: 11. Germline V gene lookup returns CDR1 SEHNR and CDR2 FQNEAQ (reference sequence). The chain's CDR3 is CASSRDREGEEKLFF. CDR3 nucleotides: TGTGCCAGCAGCCGTGACAGGGAGGGAGAAGAAAAACTGTTTTTT.

The V call is TRBV3-1 (or the pseudogene TRBV3-2), the J call TRBJ2-7; 7 bases match TRBD2. V gave up 6 bases and J gave up 2 bases; unmatched junction bases: 4. Per germline, CDR1 LGHDT and CDR2 YNNKEL (reference sequence). The CDR3 consists of 13 residues. The DNA of the CDR3 is TGTGCCAGCAGAGGGGAGGGCGCCTACGAGCAGTACTTC. This codes for CASRGEGAYEQYF.

The rearrangement links TRBV19 to TRBJ1-1; 8 nucleotides align to TRBD1. This CDR3 comprises 16 residues. Germline CDR1 LNHDA, CDR2 SQIVND (reference sequence). J was trimmed by 2 bases and V by 3 bases; bases with no gene match: 8. CDR3 bases: TGTGCCAGTAGTATCATCGGGACAGGAGATAACACTGAAGCTTTCTTT. It translates to CASSIIGTGDNTEAFF.

The genes are TRBV7-2 and TRBJ2-3; D may correspond to TRBD1 or TRBD2 (6 bases each). The CDR3 has 18 amino acids. Germline CDR1 reads SGHTA; CDR2 reads FQGNSA. V lost 5 bases, J lost 0 bases, and 21 bases lay in between. The CDR3 sequence is CASSPWGLASTSTDTQYF. Here the CDR3 DNA reads TGTGCCAGCAGCCCCTGGGGGCTAGCGAGTACTAGCACAGATACGCAGTATTTT.

V and J are TRBV7-7 and TRBJ2-7, with 10 bases identical to TRBD1. The V and J ends lost 1 base and 7 bases, in that order; junction bases with no gene match: 10. The CDR3 loop spans 16 amino acids. CDR1 and CDR2 from the germline V gene are SSHAT and FNYEAQ (reference sequence). CDR3 residues: CASSLGIGTGAREQYF. The CDR3 region has the DNA TGTGCCAGCAGCTTAGGTATAGGGACAGGGGCCCGGGAGCAGTACTTC.

The rearrangement links TRBV5-1 to TRBJ1-3; D not resolved. V dropped 2 bases and J dropped 0 bases, with 6 bases sitting between them. This CDR3 has 14 residues. Germline lookup yields CDR1 SGHRS and CDR2 YFSETQ. The CDR3 loop is CASSLGVSGNTIYF. DNA for the CDR3: TGCGCCAGCAGCTTAGGTGTCTCTGGAAACACCATATATTTT.

V gene TRBV21-1 combines with J gene TRBJ2-3; TRBD1, the table's D call, was not compared with the DNA. TRBV21-1 represents a pseudogene. The CDR3 runs to 15 residues. Here the CDR3 reads CASSKDRQGTDTQYF. The DNA for the CDR3 is TGTGCCAGCAGCAAAGATAGGCAGGGCACAGATACGCAGTATTTT.

This chain connects TRBV5-1 to TRBJ2-2; D not resolved. CDR1 is SGHRS and CDR2 is YFSETQ in the germline V gene. The CDR3 sequence is 15 residues long. V gave up 4 bases and J gave up 5 bases, with 15 bases separating them. The CDR3 nucleotides read TGCGCCAGCAGCCCTATACCCCTCGGGACCGGGGAGCTGTTTTTT. It encodes CASSPIPLGTGELFF.

The V gene is TRBV18, the J gene TRBJ2-7; no reliable D call. Per germline, CDR1 KGHSH and CDR2 LQKENI. Trimming pared 6 bases from V and 0 bases from J, leaving 12 bases between. CDR3 length equals 14 residues. CDR3 nucleotide sequence: TGTGCCAGCTCCTCGGCACAGAGCTCCTACGAGCAGTACTTC. Encoded protein: CASSSAQSSYEQYF.

The gene calls are TRBV18 and TRBJ2-7; TRBD1 or TRBD2 may be the D gene (5 bases each). Germline lookup yields CDR1 KGHSH and CDR2 LQKENI. Trimming left V 3 bases short and J 2 bases short, with 11 bases between. The CDR3 spans 14 residues. The CDR3 protein is CASSPGAEAYEQYF. CDR3 sequence (DNA): TGTGCCAGCTCACCCGGGGCAGAAGCCTACGAGCAGTACTTC.

V is TRBV27 and J is TRBJ2-2; D is perhaps TRBD1 or TRBD2 (5 bases each). V lost 6 bases and J lost 4, with 15 bases in between. Per germline, CDR1 MNHEY and CDR2 SMNVEV (reference sequence). The length of the CDR3 is 15 residues. CDR3 coding DNA: TGTGCCAGCAGCCCGTGGGGGATCGGCACCGGGGAGCTGTTTTTT. It encodes CASSPWGIGTGELFF.

The chain uses TRBV27 and TRBJ1-6, with D possibly matching TRBD1 (5 bases). Trimming left V 6 bases short and J 8 bases short, with 11 bases between. The CDR3 is 13 residues long. CDR1 and CDR2 (germline): MNHEY, SMNVEV (reference sequence). CDR3 region: CASRFKQDSPLHF. CDR3 sequence (DNA): TGTGCCAGCAGGTTTAAACAGGATTCACCCCTCCACTTT.

The gene calls are TRBV4-2 and TRBJ2-5; 11 bases map to TRBD2. Germline-derived CDR1 and CDR2 are LGHNA and YNFKEQ. With V trimmed by 0 bases and J by 5 bases, 8 bases remained unmatched. The CDR3 spans 17 residues. The CDR3 coding sequence is TGTGCCAGCAGCCAAGATTCGCTAGCGGGAGGTTGGGAGACCCAGTACTTC. It codes for CASSQDSLAGGWETQYF.

This chain links TRBV5-1 with TRBJ2-2; the match to TRBD2 covers 7 bases. Germline V CDR1 and CDR2: SGHRS, YFSETQ. The CDR3 is 14 amino acids. V lost 6 bases, J lost 1 base, and 3 bases stayed unmatched. CDR3 protein: CASNRGENTGELFF. As DNA, the CDR3 is TGCGCCAGCAACCGGGGGGAGAACACCGGGGAGCTGTTTTTT.

The rearrangement links TRBV5-1 to TRBJ2-5; possible D gene TRBD1, 5 bases. Germline V gene sequence: CDR1 SGHRS, CDR2 YFSETQ. This CDR3 spans 14 amino acids. Trimming took off 3 bases at V and 5 bases at J, with 14 bases between the two ends. The CDR3 DNA sequence: TGCGCCAGCAGCTCCAAGACAGTCCCGGAGACCCAGTACTTC. Its translation is CASSSKTVPETQYF.

This chain joins TRBV2 and TRBJ2-4; D is uncertain. The CDR3 runs 16 residues. Per germline, CDR1 SNHLY and CDR2 FYNNEI. V lost 6 bases to trimming and J lost 6 bases, with 21 bases between them. CDR3 bases: TGTGCCAGCAGCCCTCCTTTTGACTCCACCGGAAACATTCAGTACTTC. Translated, it gives CASSPPFDSTGNIQYF.

This clone was picked up a small number of times. The chain employs TRBV30 and TRBJ2-7; TRBD2 might be the D (5 bases). Germline CDR1 reads GTSNPN; CDR2 reads SVGIG (reference sequence). Trimming left V 5 bases short and J 0 bases short, with 8 bases between. The CDR3 length is 12 residues. CDR3 in amino acids: CAWGRGSYEQYF. Written as DNA, the CDR3 is TGTGCCTGGGGACGGGGCTCCTACGAGCAGTACTTC.

The V call is TRBV6-4, the J call TRBJ2-7; D unresolved. The CDR3 is 17 amino acids. The V end was cut by 2 bases, the J end by 5 bases, with 22 bases between. CDR1 and CDR2 (germline): MRHNA, SNTAGT. The CDR3 nucleotides read TGTGCCAGCAGTGACGAGCTGGGATGTTCATTCGTCGACGAGCAGTACTTC. This codes for CASSDELGCSFVDEQYF.

The chain joins TRBV5-1 to TRBJ2-5, with unresolved D. V dropped 1 base and J dropped 2 bases, with 12 bases sitting between them. The CDR3 is 15 residues long. From germline, CDR1 is SGHRS and CDR2 YFSETQ. CDR3 sequence reads: CASSLRASWQETQYF. CDR3 in DNA: TGCGCCAGCAGCTTGCGAGCCTCGTGGCAAGAGACCCAGTACTTC.